The T cell receptor beta chain under discussion was sequenced for a study of cytomegalovirus exposure and HLA in healthy donors. Germline trimming cut 1 base from V and 0 bases from J; bases unmatched to any gene: 3. Germline V gene lookup returns CDR1 LGHNA and CDR2 YSLEER. This CDR3 is 16 amino acids long. Primers included in the PCR were 60 Vbeta and 13 Jbeta primers. Clones were read by immunoSEQ multiplex PCR, and TCRdb kept only the in-frame ones, dropping some. The sample comprises over 150,000 clones, around four fifths of which are singletons, and around 1.3% rests with the top ten. The sequencing sample was made of PBMCs. The rearrangement uses TRBV4-3 and TRBJ2-5; 9 bases fit TRBD2. The TCR sequence derives from a woman between 45 and 65 years old in good health and CMV-seronegative. Here the CDR3 reads CASSQGSGGDQETQYF. Here the CDR3 DNA reads TGCGCCAGCAGCCAAGGTAGCGGGGGCGACCAAGAGACCCAGTACTTC.